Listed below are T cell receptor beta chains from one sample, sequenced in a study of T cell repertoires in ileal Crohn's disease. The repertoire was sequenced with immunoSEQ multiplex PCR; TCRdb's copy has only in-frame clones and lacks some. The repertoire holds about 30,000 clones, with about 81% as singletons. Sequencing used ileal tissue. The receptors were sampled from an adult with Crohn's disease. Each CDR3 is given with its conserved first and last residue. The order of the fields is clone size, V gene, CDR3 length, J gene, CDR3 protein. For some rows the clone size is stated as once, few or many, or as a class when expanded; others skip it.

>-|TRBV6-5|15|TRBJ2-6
CASSYGGAGANVLTF
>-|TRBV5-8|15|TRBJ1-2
CASSLLARINYGYTF
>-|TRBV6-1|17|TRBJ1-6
CASSEHWGQGANSPLHF
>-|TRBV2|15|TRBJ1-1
CASSESGTVNTEAFF
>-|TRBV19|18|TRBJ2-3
CASSIEGDRGTSTDTQYF
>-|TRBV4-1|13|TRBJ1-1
CASSHPGQGYAFF
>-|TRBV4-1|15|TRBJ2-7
CASSQVGTGNYEQYF
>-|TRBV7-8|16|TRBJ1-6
CASSLGTGAGNSPLHF
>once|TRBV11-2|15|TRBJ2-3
CASSLNAGGQDTQYF
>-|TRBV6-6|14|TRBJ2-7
CASSYRTSDYEQYF
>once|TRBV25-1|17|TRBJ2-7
CASSDGTRQGAMYEQYF
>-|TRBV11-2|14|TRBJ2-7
CASSRWTGPYEQYF
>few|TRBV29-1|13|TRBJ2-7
CSVQGGNSYEQYF
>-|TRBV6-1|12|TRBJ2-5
CASSSSGETQYF
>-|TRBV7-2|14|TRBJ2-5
CASSSGLTQETQYF
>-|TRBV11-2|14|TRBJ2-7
CASSSGLLSYEQYF
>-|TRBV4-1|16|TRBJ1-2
CASSQVSTGDNYGYTF
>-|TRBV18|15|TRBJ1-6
CASSPGSSYNSPLHF
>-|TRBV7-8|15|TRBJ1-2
CASSPRQVTNYGYTF
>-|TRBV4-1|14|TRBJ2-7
CASSPWQVGYEQYF
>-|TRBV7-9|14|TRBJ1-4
CASSSTGGLEKLFF
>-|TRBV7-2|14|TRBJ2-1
CASSLQAGGNEQFF
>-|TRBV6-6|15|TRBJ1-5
CASSYSSDSNQPQHF
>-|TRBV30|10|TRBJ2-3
CAWDRKTQYF
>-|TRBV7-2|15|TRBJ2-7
CASSPGRWSSYEQYF
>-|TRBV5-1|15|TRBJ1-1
CASSFAGQGYTEAFF
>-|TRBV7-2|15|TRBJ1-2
CASSLDETANYGYTF
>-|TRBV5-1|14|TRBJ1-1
CASSGTGFNTEAFF
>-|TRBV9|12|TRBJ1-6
CASSVGTGPLHF
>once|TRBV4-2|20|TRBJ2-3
CASSQQWTSGGAGGTDTQYF
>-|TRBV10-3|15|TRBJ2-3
CAIGAGGMGTDTQYF
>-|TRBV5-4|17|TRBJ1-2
CASSLGIAAGGQYGYTF
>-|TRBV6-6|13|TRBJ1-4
CASSKGLNEKLFF
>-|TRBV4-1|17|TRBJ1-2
CASSLGAGQTDNYGYTF
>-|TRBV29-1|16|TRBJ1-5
CSENRGLPSSNQPQHF
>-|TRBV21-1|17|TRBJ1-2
CASSTTMGLTTNYGYTF
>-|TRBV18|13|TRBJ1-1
CASSPRQNTEAFF
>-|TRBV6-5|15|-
CASSYSPDGGFEQYF
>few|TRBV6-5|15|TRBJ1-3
CASSQDSISGNTIYF
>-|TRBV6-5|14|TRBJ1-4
CASSSSWGSEKLFF
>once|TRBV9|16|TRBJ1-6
CASSPAGQVRGSPLHF
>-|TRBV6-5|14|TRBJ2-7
CASSLRQLIGEQYF